Below are 16 T cell receptor beta chains sequenced from a single sample in a study of blood T cells in healthy people across ages. The use of a sample-barcoded 5' primer and a J-beta primer mix characterized a second PCR of about 7 to 12 cycles. TCRdb re-analysed the 5' RACE reads in MiXCR, keeping a single row per CDR3 protein. The repertoire includes about 830,000 distinct CDR3 sequences, 58% of them detected once, and 22% sits in the top ten. The sample taken for sequencing was blood. The origin of the receptors is a man aged 30 to 39 in good health.

This clonotype was observed a handful of times. The chain links TRBV30 to TRBJ1-2; the D is unclear. Germline V lookup: CDR1 GTSNPN, CDR2 SVGIG (reference sequence). The CDR3 consists of 12 residues. V lost 4 bases to trimming and J lost 6 bases, with 12 bases between them. The CDR3 bases are TGTGCCTGGAATATTGGGATCCATGGCTACACCTTC. It translates to CAWNIGIHGYTF.

The rearrangement uses TRBV10-2 and TRBJ2-3; D is uncertain. Trimming took off 1 base at V and 6 bases at J, with 11 bases between the two ends. Germline CDR1 reads WSHSY; CDR2 reads SAAADI. This CDR3 spans 14 amino acids. CDR3 nucleotides: TGCGCCAGCAGTGAGTTCGGCGAAACTGATACGCAGTATTTT. It codes for CASSEFGETDTQYF.

This chain uses TRBV3-1 with TRBJ1-1, with D possibly being TRBD1 (5 bases). The CDR3 is made up of 16 amino acids. V lost 2 bases and J lost 5, with 18 bases in between. Germline V gene sequence: CDR1 LGHDT, CDR2 YNNKEL (reference sequence). CDR3: CASSQRPPMGGTEAFF. CDR3 in DNA: TGTGCCAGCAGCCAACGCCCCCCGATGGGGGGGACTGAAGCTTTCTTT.

The chain has TRBV14 and TRBJ2-7; D is unclear. V was pared by 1 base and J by 0 bases, with 13 bases between. The CDR3 consists of 16 residues. Germline V gene data show CDR1 as SGHDN and CDR2 as FVKESK. The CDR3 DNA sequence: TGTGCCAGCAGCCAAGCGTTCGGGCTGAGCTCCTACGAGCAGTACTTC. This translates into CASSQAFGLSSYEQYF.

This rearrangement joins TRBV4-1 to TRBJ2-2; 7 bases line up with TRBD1. The V and J ends lost 4 bases and 9 bases, in that order; junction bases with no gene match: 8. The germline V gene encodes CDR1 MGHRA and CDR2 YSYEKL. This CDR3 is built from 14 residues. DNA of the CDR3: TGCGCCAGCAGCCTAACAACAGGGGTCCGGGAGCTGTTTTTT. This translates into CASSLTTGVRELFF.

This clonotype was counted between two and nine times. The J gene is TRBJ2-7, the V gene TRBV20-1; D is undetermined. The CDR3 is 13 residues long. Germline loops: CDR1 DFQATT, CDR2 SNEGSKA (reference sequence). Deletions cut 7 bases from V and 6 bases from J, with 19 bases between. The CDR3 reads CSGCAAFRVEQYF. The DNA for the CDR3 is TGCAGTGGGTGTGCTGCGTTTCGTGTCGAGCAGTACTTC.

The sample holds a few counts of this clonotype. V is TRBV28 and J is TRBJ2-2; 14 bases map to TRBD2. Germline CDR1 MDHEN, CDR2 SYDVKM. V lost 6 bases and J lost 9; bases outside the gene matches: 12. The CDR3 consists of 17 residues. The CDR3 reads CASSRSWTSGRTRELFF. The CDR3 DNA reads as TGTGCCAGCAGCAGAAGTTGGACTAGCGGGAGGACCCGGGAGCTGTTTTTT.

This chain joins TRBV6-6 and TRBJ2-7, with D possibly matching TRBD2 (6 bases). The V and J ends lost 6 bases and 3 bases respectively, with 15 bases between them. This CDR3 spans 14 amino acids. Germline V gives CDR1 MNHNY, CDR2 SVGAGI (reference sequence). The CDR3 spells CASRNELAVYEQYF. CDR3 sequence (DNA): TGTGCCAGCAGGAACGAACTAGCCGTCTACGAGCAGTACTTC.

This rearrangement joins TRBV14 to TRBJ1-1; D remains ambiguous. Trimming stripped 0 bases from V and 4 bases from J, with 9 bases between. The CDR3 loop spans 14 amino acids. Germline CDR1 reads SGHDN; CDR2 reads FVKESK. CDR3 sequence: CASSQDVWGTEAFF. The CDR3 nucleotides are TGTGCCAGCAGCCAAGATGTGTGGGGCACTGAAGCTTTCTTT.

CDR3 DNA sequence: TGTGCCAGCAGTCGGACAGGGGGCGCGGAGCCCCAGCATTTT. Its translation: CASSRTGGAEPQHF. The V and J genes are TRBV27 and TRBJ1-5; 11 nucleotides line up with TRBD1. Germline CDR1 and CDR2: MNHEY and SMNVEV (reference sequence). The V segment lost 5 bases and the J segment 8 bases; nucleotides outside the gene matches: 5. CDR3 size: 14 residues.

The genes are TRBV7-2 and TRBJ2-1; D is undetermined. Germline V gene lookup returns CDR1 SGHTA and CDR2 FQGNSA. The CDR3 loop spans 15 amino acids. Trimming shortened V by 1 base and J by 9 bases, and 16 bases separated the two germline ends. In DNA form, the CDR3 reads TGTGCCAGCAGCTTAGGCGTAGGTAGGACCAGTGAGCAGTTCTTC. This codes for CASSLGVGRTSEQFF.

With regard to this clonotype: At one boundary the junction diverges from the germline segment, which might be a read error. V gene TRBV6-5 combines with J gene TRBJ2-6; 7 positions agree with TRBD1. Germline V gene data show CDR1 as MNHEY and CDR2 as SVGAGI. This CDR3 region has 15 residues. CDR3 protein: CASTLTGAGANVLTF. The CDR3 region has the DNA TGTGCTAGCACCTTAACAGGGGCTGGGGCCAACGTCCTGACTTTC.

This clonotype was seen only a few times. The V and J genes are TRBV29-1 and TRBJ2-7, with 12 bases matching TRBD1. Germline V gives CDR1 SQVTM, CDR2 ANQGSEA. The CDR3 consists of 12 residues. The V segment lost 7 bases and the J segment 7 bases; nucleotides outside the gene matches: 5. The CDR3 sequence: CSAGQGAREQYF. Here the CDR3 DNA reads TGCAGCGCGGGACAGGGGGCACGAGAGCAGTACTTC.

V is TRBV12-3 or TRBV12-4 and J is TRBJ2-5; a possible D gene is TRBD2 (6 bases). Trimming took 5 bases from V and 13 from J, leaving 20 bases between them. The CDR3 totals 13 residues. The CDR3 spells CASSTLPGLRPYF. CDR3 in DNA: TGTGCCAGCAGTACCCTCCCGGGACTCCGGCCGTACTTC.

The V gene is TRBV6-2 or TRBV6-3, the J gene TRBJ2-7, with D perhaps assigned TRBD1 or TRBD2 (5 bases each). The CDR3 covers 14 residues. Trimming shortened V by 3 bases and J by 2 bases, and 11 bases separated the two germline ends. Looked up from germline, CDR1 is MNHEY and CDR2 is SVGEGT. The CDR3 is CASSYWDGAYEQYF. The CDR3 DNA is TGTGCCAGCAGTTATTGGGACGGGGCCTACGAGCAGTACTTC.

The rearrangement uses TRBV20-1 and TRBJ2-3, with 10 bases matching TRBD2. This CDR3 contains 14 residues. Trimming removed 3 bases from V and 2 bases from J; junction bases left unmatched: 2. The germline gives CDR1 DFQATT, CDR2 SNEGSKA (reference sequence). The DNA of the CDR3 is TGCAGTGCTAGTCTAGCGGGGGTCACAGATACGCAGTATTTT. Protein product: CSASLAGVTDTQYF.